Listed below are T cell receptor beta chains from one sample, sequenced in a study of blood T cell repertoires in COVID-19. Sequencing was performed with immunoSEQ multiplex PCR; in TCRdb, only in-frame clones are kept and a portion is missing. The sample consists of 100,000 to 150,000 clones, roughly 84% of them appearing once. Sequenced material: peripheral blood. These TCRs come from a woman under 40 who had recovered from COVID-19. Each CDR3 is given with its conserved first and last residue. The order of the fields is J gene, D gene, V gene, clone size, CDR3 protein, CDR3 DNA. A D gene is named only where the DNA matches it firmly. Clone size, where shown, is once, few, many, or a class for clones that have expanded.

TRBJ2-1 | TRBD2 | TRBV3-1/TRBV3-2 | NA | CASSQVIDSGGRHEQFF | TGTGCCAGCAGCCAAGTGATAGACAGCGGGGGGCGACATGAGCAGTTCTTC
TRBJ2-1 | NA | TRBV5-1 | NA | CASSLEQSSYNEQFF | TGCGCCAGCAGCTTGGAACAGAGCTCCTACAATGAGCAGTTCTTC
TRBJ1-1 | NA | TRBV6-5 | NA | CASSAPGEMNTEAFF | TGTGCCAGCAGCGCACCAGGGGAGATGAACACTGAAGCTTTCTTT
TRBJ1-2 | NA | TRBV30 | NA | CAWTLERTGGYTF | TGTGCCTGGACCCTCGAGAGAACTGGTGGCTACACCTTC
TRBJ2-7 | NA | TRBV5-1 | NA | CASSLGTDYEQYF | TGCGCCAGCAGCTTGGGGACAGACTACGAGCAGTACTTC
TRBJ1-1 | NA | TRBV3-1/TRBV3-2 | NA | CASSQLTRGTEAFF | TGTGCCAGCAGCCAATTGACGAGGGGGACTGAAGCTTTCTTT
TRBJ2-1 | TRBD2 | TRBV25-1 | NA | CASGGLADSYNEQFF | TGTGCCAGCGGGGGACTAGCGGATTCCTACAATGAGCAGTTCTTC
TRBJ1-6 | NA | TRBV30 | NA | CAWSVGGSYNSPLHF | TGTGCCTGGAGTGTAGGGGGCTCCTATAATTCACCCCTCCACTTT
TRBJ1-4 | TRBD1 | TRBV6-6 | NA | CASRQGTNEKLFF | TGTGCCAGCAGACAGGGGACTAATGAAAAACTGTTTTTT
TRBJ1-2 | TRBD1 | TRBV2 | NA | CASSDKGGGYGYTF | TGTGCCAGCAGTGATAAAGGGGGCGGCTATGGCTACACCTTC
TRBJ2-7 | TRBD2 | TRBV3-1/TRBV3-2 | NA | CASSQDGPAGGRYEQYF | TGTGCCAGCAGCCAAGACGGGCCAGCGGGGGGGCGGTACGAGCAGTACTTC
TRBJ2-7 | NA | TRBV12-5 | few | CASGLGQGLYF | TGTGCTAGTGGTTTGGGTCAGGGATTGTACTTC
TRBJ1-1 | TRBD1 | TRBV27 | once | CASSLGTRQGGDTEAFF | TGTGCCAGCAGTTTAGGGACTCGACAGGGGGGGGACACTGAAGCTTTCTTT
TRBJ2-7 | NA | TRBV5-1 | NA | CASSLEQGNLRYEQYF | TGCGCCAGCAGCTTGGAACAGGGTAACCTCCGTTACGAGCAGTACTTC
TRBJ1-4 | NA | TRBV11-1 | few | CASSSQGRGEKLFF | TGTGCCAGCAGCTCCCAGGGGCGAGGTGAAAAACTGTTTTTT
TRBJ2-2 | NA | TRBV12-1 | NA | CASSPRREAGELFF | TGTGCCAGCAGCCCGCGGAGGGAGGCCGGGGAGCTGTTTTTT
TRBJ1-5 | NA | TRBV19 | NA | CASAYSNQPQHF | TGTGCCAGCGCCTATAGCAATCAGCCCCAGCATTTT
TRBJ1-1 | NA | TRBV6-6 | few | CASSPQTDPVTWNTEAFF | TGTGCCAGCAGTCCCCAGACAGACCCCGTTACGTGGAACACTGAAGCTTTCTTT
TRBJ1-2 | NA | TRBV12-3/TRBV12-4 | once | CASSPQTGPGTF | TGTGCCAGCAGCCCTCAAACAGGGCCTGGGACCTTC
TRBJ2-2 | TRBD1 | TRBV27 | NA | CASSLAGQGSPGELFF | TGTGCCAGCAGTTTAGCGGGACAGGGAAGTCCCGGGGAGCTGTTTTTT
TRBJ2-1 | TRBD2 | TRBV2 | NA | CASTLAASYNEQFF | TGTGCCAGCACCCTAGCGGCCTCCTACAATGAGCAGTTCTTC